This passage covers 27 T cell receptor beta chains from one sample sequenced in a study of CD8 T cells in ankylosing spondylitis. TCRdb ran MiXCR on the 5' RACE reads and lists one entry per CDR3 protein. The profile shows tens of thousands of distinct CDR3 sequences, about 5% of them singletons. The source material was blood, either unsorted or a sorted T cell fraction (not recorded which). The source is a male donor with ankylosing spondylitis or in good health (not recorded which).

This clonotype was counted ten times or more. The J gene is TRBJ2-1, the V gene TRBV20-1; D ambiguous. The germline V gene encodes CDR1 DFQATT and CDR2 SNEGSKA (reference sequence). The CDR3 runs 13 residues. V was pared by 0 bases and J by 7 bases, with 10 bases between. The DNA for the CDR3 is TGCAGTGCTAGAGATAAGGGCTATAATGAGCAGTTCTTC. The encoded protein is CSARDKGYNEQFF.

This clonotype is categorized as medium-sized. V usage is TRBV5-1 and J usage is TRBJ2-1; D unclear. This CDR3 has 13 residues. CDR1 and CDR2 from the germline V gene are SGHRS and YFSETQ. The ends were cut back, 6 bases at V and 5 bases at J, with 12 bases in the middle. CDR3 region: CASKEGSHNEQFF. The CDR3 DNA is TGCGCCAGCAAAGAAGGTTCACACAATGAGCAGTTCTTC.

This clonotype was picked up many times. V usage is TRBV13 and J usage is TRBJ1-5, with D hard to call. The CDR3 contains 13 residues. Germline CDR1 PRHDT, CDR2 FYEKMQ (reference sequence). V was pared by 4 bases and J by 4 bases, with 8 bases between. The CDR3 nucleotides read TGTGCCAGCAGCTGGGGTTCGAATCAGCCCCAGCATTTT. Residues: CASSWGSNQPQHF.

This clonotype has ten or more counts. CDR3: CASSLTGEMNTEAFF. DNA of the CDR3: TGCGCCAGCAGCTTAACAGGGGAAATGAACACTGAAGCTTTCTTT. The chain carries TRBV5-1 and TRBJ1-1; 7 nucleotides line up with TRBD1. Germline values: CDR1 SGHRS, CDR2 YFSETQ. This CDR3 is 15 amino acids long. J lost 0 bases, V lost 2 bases, and 4 bases had no gene match.

The sample holds many counts of this clonotype. The chain carries TRBV2 and TRBJ2-3; D is uncertain. The CDR3 runs 12 residues. The V and J ends lost 2 bases and 7 bases respectively, with 7 bases between them. Germline V gives CDR1 SNHLY, CDR2 FYNNEI. CDR3 amino acids: CASSEPTYTQYF. As DNA, the CDR3 is TGTGCCAGCAGTGAACCGACCTATACGCAGTATTTT.

This clonotype was recorded many times. This chain links TRBV29-1 with TRBJ1-1; a weak D match, TRBD1 (6 bases). Per germline, CDR1 SQVTM and CDR2 ANQGSEA. This CDR3 region has 12 residues. The V and J ends lost 5 bases and 1 base respectively, with 8 bases between them. The DNA of the CDR3 is TGCAGCGTTTTACAGGGGAACACTGAAGCTTTCTTT. Its protein is CSVLQGNTEAFF. The full variable domain, with the rest looked up from reference TRBV29-1 and TRBJ1-1, is SAVISQKPSRDICQRGTSLTIQCQVDSQVTMMFWYRQQPGQSLTLIATANQGSEATYESGFVIDKFPISRPNLTFSTLTVSNMSPEDSSIYLCSVLQGNTEAFFGQGTRLTVV.

This clonotype was recorded at least ten times. The V gene is TRBV4-1, the J gene TRBJ1-1; 11 bases align to TRBD1. This CDR3 spans 14 amino acids. V lost 11 bases, J lost 1 base, and 6 bases stayed unmatched. Germline V gene lookup returns CDR1 MGHRA and CDR2 YSYEKL. This CDR3 is CAGRTGGPNTEAFF. The CDR3, as DNA: TGCGCCGGGCGGACAGGGGGCCCGAACACTGAAGCTTTCTTT.

This clonotype was found many times. The chain employs TRBV7-9 and TRBJ2-5, with a possible D match to TRBD2 (6 bases). V dropped 7 bases and J dropped 4 bases, with 16 bases sitting between them. Germline CDR1 reads SEHNR; CDR2 reads FQNEAQ (reference sequence). This CDR3 has 14 residues. In DNA form, the CDR3 reads TGTGCCAGCACCCCACCCGGGGGTGTAGAGACCCAGTACTTC. As protein: CASTPPGGVETQYF.

This clonotype was detected ten times or more. The V and J genes are TRBV4-2 and TRBJ2-7, with a weak D call TRBD2 (5 bases). Trimming took off 0 bases at V and 3 bases at J, with 12 bases between the two ends. Germline CDR1 and CDR2: LGHNA and YNFKEQ. CDR3 length: 15 residues. This chain's CDR3 is CASSQESSGIYEQYF. CDR3 nucleotides: TGTGCCAGCAGCCAAGAAAGCAGCGGAATCTACGAGCAGTACTTC.

The V gene is TRBV10-2, the J gene TRBJ2-3; D ambiguous. Trimming cost V 8 bases and J 1 base, with 13 bases left between them. The CDR3 extends over 14 amino acids. Germline values: CDR1 WSHSY, CDR2 SAAADI. In DNA, the CDR3 is TGCGCCAGCGCCCCTCCGGGTGGCACAGATACGCAGTATTTT. Its protein product is CASAPPGGTDTQYF.

This clonotype was counted at least ten times. The genes are TRBV28 and TRBJ1-1; perhaps TRBD1 as D (6 bases). CDR1 and CDR2 from the germline V gene are MDHEN and SYDVKM. V lost 4 bases and J lost 4, with 13 bases in between. The CDR3 extends over 14 amino acids. In DNA, the CDR3 is TGTGCCAGCAGTTCACCCGGGACAAGCACTGAAGCTTTCTTT. It specifies CASSSPGTSTEAFF. Drawing the rest from reference TRBV28 and TRBJ1-1, the complete variable domain is DVKVTQSSRYLVKRTGEKVFLECVQDMDHENMFWYRQDPGLGLRLIYFSYDVKMKEKGDIPEGYSVSREKKERFSLILESASTNQTSMYLCASSSPGTSTEAFFGQGTRLTVV.

This clonotype was detected ten times or more. This chain links TRBV11-3 with TRBJ1-1; a possible D gene is TRBD1 (5 bases). Germline values: CDR1 SGHNT, CDR2 YENEEA. CDR3 length equals 17 residues. Trimming pared 1 base from V and 3 bases from J, leaving 18 bases between. CDR3 coding DNA: TGTGCCAGCAGCTTAGGGGGCGGCGGCGGAGTTGACACTGAAGCTTTCTTT. This translates into CASSLGGGGGVDTEAFF.

This clonotype was counted between two and nine times. This may arise from a read error, as a much more abundant clone is one base away. The chain combines TRBV5-1 with TRBJ2-7, with D possibly being TRBD1 (5 bases). Germline-derived CDR1 and CDR2 are SGHRS and YFSETQ. This CDR3 has 15 amino acids. CDR3 residues: CVSSFSLQATYEQYF. The DNA for the CDR3 is TGCGTCAGCAGCTTCAGTCTACAGGCTACCTACGAGCAGTACTTC.

This clonotype was seen at least ten times. The chain joins TRBV5-1 to TRBJ2-5; TRBD2 might be the D (6 bases). The CDR3 has 14 amino acids. Germline V lookup: CDR1 SGHRS, CDR2 YFSETQ. V was shortened by 6 bases and J by 5 bases, with 17 bases between the two germline ends. The CDR3 DNA reads TGCGCCAGCAATTTGGGACTTCAGAAGGAGACCCAGTACTTC. Translation gives CASNLGLQKETQYF. The whole variable domain, remainder taken from reference TRBV5-1 and TRBJ2-5, is KAGVTQTPRYLIKTRGQQVTLSCSPISGHRSVSWYQQTPGQGLQFLFEYFSETQRNKGNFPGRFSGRQFSNSRSEMNVSTLELGDSALYLCASNLGLQKETQYFGPGTRLLVL.

This clonotype was detected ten times or more. V is TRBV11-2 and J is TRBJ1-1, with D possibly TRBD1 on 6 matching bases. Germline CDR1 SGHAT, CDR2 FQNNGV. This CDR3 is built from 13 residues. V dropped 9 bases and J dropped 6 bases, with 17 bases sitting between them. CDR3 coding DNA: TGTGCCAGTCGCCTTCAGGGGAGACCTGAAGCTTTCTTT. Amino acid sequence: CASRLQGRPEAFF.

This clonotype was counted at least ten times. The J gene is TRBJ2-1, the V gene TRBV28, with D perhaps matching TRBD1 (6 bases). The CDR3 is 16 amino acids. Per the germline V gene, CDR1 is MDHEN and CDR2 is SYDVKM. V lost 5 bases, J lost 8 bases, and 22 bases lay in between. DNA of the CDR3: TGTGCCAGCAGTCCCCCAGCTGGGACCCCAGGGGATGAGCAGTTCTTC. Translating gives CASSPPAGTPGDEQFF.

The chain combines TRBV7-8 with TRBJ1-1, with 10 bases aligning to TRBD1. From germline, CDR1 is SGHVS and CDR2 FQNEAQ. The CDR3 is 15 residues long. With 5 bases clipped from V and 5 bases from J, the junction kept 8 bases outside the gene matches. This CDR3 is CASSALTGGRTEAFF. The DNA for the CDR3 is TGTGCCAGCAGCGCGTTGACAGGGGGCCGGACTGAAGCTTTCTTT.

This clonotype showed up many times. The rearrangement uses TRBV6-5 and TRBJ2-7, with 11 nucleotides matching TRBD1. In germline, CDR1 is MNHEY, CDR2 SVGAGI. The CDR3 is made up of 12 amino acids. V trimming: 7 bases; J trimming: 6 bases; junction bases outside the gene matches: 2. The DNA for the CDR3 is TGTGCCAGCATTGGACAGGGGGCCGAGCAGTACTTC. Amino acids: CASIGQGAEQYF.

The sample holds many counts of this clonotype. The rearrangement joins TRBV12-3 or TRBV12-4 to TRBJ2-1, with D maybe TRBD1 (5 bases). This CDR3 region has 14 residues. Trimming shortened V by 6 bases and J by 9 bases, and 18 bases separated the two germline ends. CDR3 DNA: TGTGCCAGCAGACTTAACTTACAGGAACCTGAGCAGTTCTTC. Translation gives CASRLNLQEPEQFF.

This clonotype was observed many times. This chain's CDR3 is CASSSGTGKYEQYF. The CDR3 DNA reads TGCGCCAGCAGTTCCGGGACAGGGAAATACGAGCAGTACTTC. The rearrangement joins TRBV10-1 to TRBJ2-7, with TRBD1 identical over 9 bases. CDR1 is WNHNN and CDR2 is SYGVQD in the germline V gene (reference sequence). V shed 5 bases, J shed 4 bases, and the junction held 6 bases outside the gene matches. This CDR3 is 14 amino acids long.

Many counts were recorded for this clonotype. This chain links TRBV14 with TRBJ2-1, with a weak D call TRBD2 (5 bases). Deletions cut 5 bases from V and 3 bases from J, with 8 bases between. The CDR3 extends over 13 amino acids. Germline V gives CDR1 SGHDN, CDR2 FVKESK. The CDR3 reads CASSKLVYNEQFF. CDR3 coding DNA: TGTGCCAGCAGCAAACTAGTCTACAATGAGCAGTTCTTC.

The table lists this clonotype with a few counts. V is TRBV29-1 and J is TRBJ2-7; D perhaps matches TRBD2 (5 bases). The CDR3 is 11 amino acids. The germline V gene encodes CDR1 SQVTM and CDR2 ANQGSEA. Between the trimmed V and J ends, which lost 5 bases and 3 bases, there was a span of 8 bases. CDR3 bases: TGCAGCGTTCAAGCGGACTACGAGCAGTACTTC. Translating gives CSVQADYEQYF.

This clonotype was observed at least ten times. This chain links TRBV9 with TRBJ2-1; D gene ambiguous. The CDR3 contains 12 residues. V was clipped by 0 bases and J by 6 bases, with 4 bases between them. Germline V gives CDR1 SGDLS, CDR2 YYNGEE. This CDR3 reads CASSVDLNEQFF. The CDR3 DNA sequence: TGTGCCAGCAGCGTAGATCTCAATGAGCAGTTCTTC.

This clonotype appeared many times. The chain couples TRBV7-9 to TRBJ2-5, with 8 nucleotides matching TRBD2. The germline CDR1 and CDR2 sequences are SEHNR and FQNEAQ (reference sequence). V shed 6 bases, J shed 5 bases, and the junction held 2 bases outside the gene matches. The CDR3 is made up of 12 amino acids. In DNA form, the CDR3 reads TGTGCCAGCAGGGGACTAGACGAGACCCAGTACTTC. Amino acid sequence: CASRGLDETQYF.

This clonotype was seen repeatedly, ten times or more. The gene calls are TRBV28 and TRBJ1-6; D might be TRBD1 (5 bases). This CDR3 has 17 residues. Germline V CDR1 and CDR2: MDHEN, SYDVKM. The V end lost 6 bases, the J end lost 0 bases, and 15 bases lay between the germline ends. CDR3 region: CASSPTSDSSYNSPLHF. The DNA for the CDR3 is TGTGCCAGCAGCCCAACCAGCGACAGCTCCTATAATTCACCCCTCCACTTT.

The sample holds many counts of this clonotype. Mismatch with germline at one junction end may stem from a read error. V gene TRBV29-1 combines with J gene TRBJ2-4, with a weak D call TRBD1 (5 bases). Germline values: CDR1 SQVTM, CDR2 ANQGSEA. The CDR3 loop spans 13 amino acids. CDR3 sequence reads: CSVSQGTNNIQYF. The DNA of the CDR3 is TGCAGCGTTTCCCAGGGTACCAATAACATTCAGTACTTC.

This clonotype has a count of ten or more. V gene TRBV3-1 combines with J gene TRBJ2-5, with TRBD2 as a possible D gene (5 bases). CDR3 length: 17 amino acids. CDR1 is LGHDT and CDR2 is YNNKEL in the germline V gene (reference sequence). The ends were cut back, 4 bases at V and 6 bases at J, with 24 bases in the middle. The DNA of the CDR3 is TGTGCCAGCAGCCCCCGGGGTGCCTTGGAATCTATGAAGACCCAGTACTTC. This translates into CASSPRGALESMKTQYF.